A few counts support the clone carrying this T cell receptor beta chain. Its antigen is not known. This sample is drawn from a study of T-cell memory formation after mild COVID-19. Study-wide findings and caveats: Chiefly within CM and EM were the contracting CD4+ clones; CD8+ ones were within EMRA. Whether second-wave clones peaking at day 37 were SARS-CoV-2 specific went unconfirmed. Day 15 to 85 contracting clones showed balanced CD4/CD8; day 15 to 37 expanders favored CD4+.

The CDR3 has 14 residues. Trimming took 5 bases from V and 2 from J, leaving 12 bases between them. Using its own MiXCR run on the 5' RACE reads, TCRdb lists one record per CDR3 protein. The table has roughly 150,000 distinct CDR3 sequences, 13% to 15% seen once. The chain joins TRBV12-3 or TRBV12-4 to TRBJ2-5; D perhaps matches TRBD1 (5 bases). The source is an adult woman who had mild COVID-19 (a few samples of this study predate the infection). Cell type and time point are not known. Sequenced material: PBMCs or a T cell subset sorted from them (not recorded which). This chain's CDR3 is CASSRQGQQETQYF. The DNA of the CDR3 is TGTGCCAGCAGTAGGCAGGGTCAGCAAGAGACCCAGTACTTC.